Listed below are T cell receptor beta chains from one sample, sequenced in a study of OX40 agonist ivuxolimab in advanced cancers. TCRdb's copy holds only in-frame clones and misses some; the assay was immunoSEQ multiplex PCR. This table has tens of thousands of clones, approximately 84% appearing once. Sequencing used CD4+ or CD8+ T cells sorted from blood, obtained in a trial of the OX40 agonist ivuxolimab. The receptors stem from an adult with an advanced solid tumor such as melanoma, head and neck, liver or kidney cancer. CDR3s include the opening cysteine and the closing phenylalanine or tryptophan. The D gene is left open where the match is weak. A clone size is listed for some rows: how often the clone was seen (once, few, many), or a class if it is expanded.

abundance: -
j_gene: TRBJ1-1
d_gene: TRBD1
v_gene: TRBV6-6
CDR3nt: TGTGCCAGCAGCCTCGGGACAGGGTATACTGAAGCTTTCTTT
CDR3aa: CASSLGTGYTEAFF

abundance: -
j_gene: TRBJ1-2
d_gene: -
v_gene: TRBV6-6
CDR3nt: TGTGCCAGCAGTTACGGGCGGCGGAACTATGGCTACACCTTC
CDR3aa: CASSYGRRNYGYTF

abundance: -
j_gene: TRBJ2-4
d_gene: -
v_gene: TRBV7-2
CDR3nt: TGTGCCAGCAGCGTACCGGGAGTAGCCAAAAACATTCAGTACTTC
CDR3aa: CASSVPGVAKNIQYF

abundance: -
j_gene: TRBJ2-7
d_gene: -
v_gene: TRBV5-1
CDR3nt: TGCGCCAGCAGCTCCCGGGCCGTTTTGGAACAGAACGAGCAGTACTTC
CDR3aa: CASSSRAVLEQNEQYF

abundance: -
j_gene: TRBJ1-2
d_gene: TRBD1
v_gene: TRBV6-1
CDR3nt: TGTGCCAGCAATTACAGGGGAGGGGGTGGCTACACCTTC
CDR3aa: CASNYRGGGGYTF

abundance: -
j_gene: TRBJ2-7
d_gene: -
v_gene: TRBV7-9
CDR3nt: TGTGCCAGCAGCTTAGGGGGGACACTTGAGCAGTACTTC
CDR3aa: CASSLGGTLEQYF

abundance: few
j_gene: TRBJ2-7
d_gene: TRBD2
v_gene: TRBV27
CDR3nt: TGTGCCAGCAGTTTAAGGACTAGCGGGGGCTACGAGCAGTACTTC
CDR3aa: CASSLRTSGGYEQYF

abundance: -
j_gene: TRBJ1-2
d_gene: -
v_gene: TRBV5-6
CDR3nt: TGTGCCAGCAGCTTGGAGGCGGGGCGACCCTATTATGGCTACACCTTC
CDR3aa: CASSLEAGRPYYGYTF

abundance: once
j_gene: TRBJ2-7
d_gene: TRBD1
v_gene: TRBV5-1
CDR3nt: TGCGCCAGCAGCTTGCAGCAGGGGGACGACGAGCAGTACTTC
CDR3aa: CASSLQQGDDEQYF

abundance: -
j_gene: TRBJ1-2
d_gene: -
v_gene: TRBV11-2
CDR3nt: TGTGCCAGCAGTTTAGATGGGGGACCTAACTATGGCTACACCTTC
CDR3aa: CASSLDGGPNYGYTF

abundance: -
j_gene: TRBJ2-2
d_gene: TRBD2
v_gene: TRBV2
CDR3nt: TGTGCCAGCAGCCTGACTAGCCCAGGAACCGGGGAGCTGTTTTTT
CDR3aa: CASSLTSPGTGELFF

abundance: -
j_gene: TRBJ2-2
d_gene: -
v_gene: TRBV6-5
CDR3nt: TGTGCCAGCAGTTCCCGAACAGACACCGGGGAGCTGTTTTTT
CDR3aa: CASSSRTDTGELFF

abundance: -
j_gene: TRBJ1-4
d_gene: -
v_gene: TRBV29-1
CDR3nt: TGCAGCGTTGAAGAGGGACACTCAACTAATGAAAAACTGTTTTTT
CDR3aa: CSVEEGHSTNEKLFF

abundance: -
j_gene: TRBJ2-6
d_gene: -
v_gene: TRBV11-2
CDR3nt: TGTGCCAGCAGCTACACGACAGTTCTCACTGGGGCCAACGTCCTGACTTTC
CDR3aa: CASSYTTVLTGANVLTF

abundance: -
j_gene: TRBJ1-5
d_gene: -
v_gene: TRBV28
CDR3nt: TGTGCATCCATCCAGGGGAATCAGCCCCAGCATTTT
CDR3aa: CASIQGNQPQHF

abundance: -
j_gene: TRBJ2-5
d_gene: TRBD1
v_gene: TRBV7-6
CDR3nt: TGTGCCAGCAGCTTAGCGGAAGACTGGGACAGGGGGTACCAAGAGACCCAGTACTTC
CDR3aa: CASSLAEDWDRGYQETQYF

abundance: -
j_gene: TRBJ1-2
d_gene: TRBD1
v_gene: TRBV19
CDR3nt: TGTGCCAGTAGTTCCCTGGACAGGGACTATGGCTACACCTTC
CDR3aa: CASSSLDRDYGYTF

abundance: -
j_gene: TRBJ2-1
d_gene: -
v_gene: TRBV6-6
CDR3nt: TGTGCCAGCAGCCGCGGACAGTACAATGAGCAGTTCTTC
CDR3aa: CASSRGQYNEQFF

abundance: -
j_gene: TRBJ1-5
d_gene: -
v_gene: TRBV2
CDR3nt: TGTGCCAGCAGTGAGACCTCCCAGAATCAGCCCCAGCATTTT
CDR3aa: CASSETSQNQPQHF

abundance: -
j_gene: TRBJ1-1
d_gene: TRBD1
v_gene: TRBV5-1
CDR3nt: TGCGCCAGCAGCTCCGGACAGGGGACGAACACTGAAGCTTTCTTT
CDR3aa: CASSSGQGTNTEAFF

abundance: -
j_gene: TRBJ1-1
d_gene: TRBD1
v_gene: TRBV5-1
CDR3nt: TGCGCCAGCAGCGTCGAACCCGGGACAGGGCCGGGCACTGAAGCTTTCTTT
CDR3aa: CASSVEPGTGPGTEAFF

abundance: -
j_gene: TRBJ1-1
d_gene: -
v_gene: TRBV7-9
CDR3nt: TGTGCCAGCAGCTTAGGGGACCTCATTGGGGCAGCTTTCTTT
CDR3aa: CASSLGDLIGAAFF

abundance: -
j_gene: TRBJ1-6
d_gene: -
v_gene: TRBV19
CDR3nt: TGTGCCAGTAGTCCGCCGGGCAGAAGTAATTCACCCCTCCACTTT
CDR3aa: CASSPPGRSNSPLHF

abundance: -
j_gene: TRBJ2-4
d_gene: -
v_gene: TRBV6-5
CDR3nt: TGTGCCAGCAGTTACGCGACAAGGGGGGACATTCAGTACTTC
CDR3aa: CASSYATRGDIQYF

abundance: -
j_gene: TRBJ2-1
d_gene: TRBD2
v_gene: TRBV7-2
CDR3nt: TGTGCCAGCAGCTTAATGCTAGCGGGGGGGAGGGATGAGCAGTTCTTC
CDR3aa: CASSLMLAGGRDEQFF

abundance: -
j_gene: TRBJ1-2
d_gene: TRBD1
v_gene: TRBV9
CDR3nt: TGTGCCAGCAGTAGGGACGGACAGGGGAACTATGGCTACACCTTC
CDR3aa: CASSRDGQGNYGYTF

abundance: -
j_gene: TRBJ1-6
d_gene: -
v_gene: TRBV6-6
CDR3nt: TGTGCCAGCAGTTACTCGAGGTGGCGGAATTCACCCCTCCACTTT
CDR3aa: CASSYSRWRNSPLHF

abundance: -
j_gene: TRBJ2-7
d_gene: -
v_gene: TRBV7-6
CDR3nt: TGTGCCAGCAGCTTAAGGGTTGAGGGGTCCTACGAGCAGTACTTC
CDR3aa: CASSLRVEGSYEQYF

abundance: -
j_gene: TRBJ1-5
d_gene: -
v_gene: TRBV15
CDR3nt: TGTGCCACCAGCCCACCAAATCAGCCCCAGCATTTT
CDR3aa: CATSPPNQPQHF

abundance: -
j_gene: TRBJ2-5
d_gene: TRBD2
v_gene: TRBV28
CDR3nt: TGTGCCAGCAGTTTACCGGGAGGGGGGAAGGAGACCCAGTACTTC
CDR3aa: CASSLPGGGKETQYF

abundance: few
j_gene: TRBJ1-6
d_gene: -
v_gene: TRBV7-9
CDR3nt: TGTGCCAGCAGCTCACAGGGCTTAGGGAATTCACCCCTCCACTTT
CDR3aa: CASSSQGLGNSPLHF

abundance: -
j_gene: TRBJ1-2
d_gene: -
v_gene: TRBV6-5
CDR3nt: TGTGCCAGCAGTTATATACTTAGCGGTGGCTACACCTTC
CDR3aa: CASSYILSGGYTF

abundance: -
j_gene: TRBJ2-7
d_gene: -
v_gene: TRBV10-3
CDR3nt: TGTGCCATCAGCAGACAGCACTACGAGCAGTACTTC
CDR3aa: CAISRQHYEQYF

abundance: -
j_gene: TRBJ1-1
d_gene: -
v_gene: TRBV11-1
CDR3nt: TGTGCCAGCAGCTTAGAGGAATTAAGCACTGAAGCTTTCTTT
CDR3aa: CASSLEELSTEAFF

abundance: -
j_gene: TRBJ2-1
d_gene: -
v_gene: TRBV4-2
CDR3nt: TGTGCCAGCAGCCAAGTGGCAGGGCTGGTAGAGCAGTTCTTC
CDR3aa: CASSQVAGLVEQFF

abundance: -
j_gene: TRBJ1-4
d_gene: TRBD1
v_gene: TRBV28
CDR3nt: TGTGCCAGCAGTTTGGACAGGGTGGTTGAAAAACTGTTTTTT
CDR3aa: CASSLDRVVEKLFF

abundance: -
j_gene: TRBJ2-7
d_gene: TRBD1
v_gene: TRBV4-2
CDR3nt: TGTGCCAGCAGCCAAGGGGACAGGGATCTCGAGCAGTACTTC
CDR3aa: CASSQGDRDLEQYF

abundance: once
j_gene: TRBJ2-3
d_gene: -
v_gene: TRBV19
CDR3nt: TGTGCCAGTAGTATCACGGGGGCAACCACAGATACGCAGTATTTT
CDR3aa: CASSITGATTDTQYF

abundance: -
j_gene: TRBJ2-7
d_gene: -
v_gene: TRBV27
CDR3nt: TGTGCCAGCAGTGTCCTCGCACAGGGATATCCCTACGAGCAGTACTTC
CDR3aa: CASSVLAQGYPYEQYF

abundance: -
j_gene: TRBJ1-6
d_gene: -
v_gene: TRBV28
CDR3nt: TGTGCCAGCAGTTTACCCGGCGCCCGGAGCTCCTATAATTCACCCCTCCACTTT
CDR3aa: CASSLPGARSSYNSPLHF

abundance: -
j_gene: TRBJ1-4
d_gene: TRBD1
v_gene: TRBV28
CDR3nt: TGTGCCAGCAGTGTACAGGGGGTCGAAAAACTGTTTTTT
CDR3aa: CASSVQGVEKLFF

abundance: once
j_gene: TRBJ1-2
d_gene: -
v_gene: TRBV28
CDR3nt: TGTGCCAGCAGTCTAGGGGGGGCCCATAACTATGGCTACACCTTC
CDR3aa: CASSLGGAHNYGYTF

abundance: -
j_gene: TRBJ2-5
d_gene: -
v_gene: TRBV7-9
CDR3nt: TGTGCCAGCACTTCAAGGGGGAACTTCCAAGAGACCCAGTACTTC
CDR3aa: CASTSRGNFQETQYF

abundance: -
j_gene: TRBJ2-7
d_gene: -
v_gene: TRBV4-2
CDR3nt: TGTGCCAGCAGCCAAGCCAGGTGGACCTACGAGCAGTACTTC
CDR3aa: CASSQARWTYEQYF

abundance: -
j_gene: TRBJ1-2
d_gene: -
v_gene: TRBV18
CDR3nt: TGTGCCAGCTCACCCTCGGCGGCTCAGGGCTACACCTTC
CDR3aa: CASSPSAAQGYTF

abundance: -
j_gene: TRBJ1-2
d_gene: -
v_gene: TRBV11-3
CDR3nt: TGTGCCAGCAGCCCAACGTCCGGAGATGGCTACACCTTC
CDR3aa: CASSPTSGDGYTF

abundance: few
j_gene: TRBJ2-4
d_gene: TRBD2
v_gene: TRBV4-3
CDR3nt: TGCGCCAGCAGCCAAGATTCCCTAGCGGGGACTAAAAACATTCAGTACTTC
CDR3aa: CASSQDSLAGTKNIQYF

abundance: -
j_gene: TRBJ1-4
d_gene: TRBD1
v_gene: TRBV11-2
CDR3nt: TGTGCCAGCAGCTTCGGACAGGGTCTACTTGGGACTAATGAAAAACTGTTTTTT
CDR3aa: CASSFGQGLLGTNEKLFF

abundance: few
j_gene: TRBJ2-2
d_gene: -
v_gene: TRBV5-1
CDR3nt: TGCGCCAGCAGCTTGGGTCAGGGGAGCACCGGGGAGCTGTTTTTT
CDR3aa: CASSLGQGSTGELFF

abundance: once
j_gene: TRBJ2-2
d_gene: TRBD2
v_gene: TRBV7-9
CDR3nt: TGTGCCAGCAGCTTTTTAGCGGGGGGCCCCACCGGGGAGCTGTTTTTT
CDR3aa: CASSFLAGGPTGELFF

abundance: -
j_gene: TRBJ2-5
d_gene: -
v_gene: TRBV19
CDR3nt: TGTGCCAGTAGTATCCGGGTGGGGCGCCAAGAGACCCAGTACTTC
CDR3aa: CASSIRVGRQETQYF

abundance: -
j_gene: TRBJ1-1
d_gene: TRBD1
v_gene: TRBV2
CDR3nt: TGTGCCAGCAGCGGACAGGGGGCTATCTCTGAAGCTTTCTTT
CDR3aa: CASSGQGAISEAFF

abundance: -
j_gene: TRBJ2-7
d_gene: TRBD2
v_gene: TRBV6-1
CDR3nt: TGTGCCAGCACCTGGGGGGGGTACGAGCAGTACTTC
CDR3aa: CASTWGGYEQYF

abundance: -
j_gene: TRBJ2-4
d_gene: TRBD2
v_gene: TRBV7-9
CDR3nt: TGTGCCAGCCGACTCCCTCAACCGGCGGGGGGAGGGGACATTCAGTACTTC
CDR3aa: CASRLPQPAGGGDIQYF

abundance: few
j_gene: TRBJ2-2
d_gene: TRBD2
v_gene: TRBV5-4
CDR3nt: TGTGCCAGCAGCCAGGCGGGGGTACTCAGGGAGCTGTTTTTT
CDR3aa: CASSQAGVLRELFF